This T cell receptor (beta chain) was sequenced in a study of blood T cell dynamics during melanoma immunotherapy. Germline V CDR1 and CDR2: MNHEY, SMNVEV (reference sequence). This CDR3 has 11 residues. Between the trimmed V and J ends, which lost 4 bases and 2 bases, there was a span of 3 bases. The protocol was immunoSEQ multiplex PCR, while the TCRdb copy is restricted to in-frame clones and leaves out a portion. The sample yields some 15,000 clones, about 95% seen once. The time point is: week 3, after first cycle of checkpoint inhibitor. This material consisted of effector memory CD8+ T cells from blood, taken from a patient treated with checkpoint blockade. The V call is TRBV27, the J call TRBJ2-7, with no clear D. The receptor's source is a human donor with melanoma. Written as DNA, the CDR3 is TGTGCCAGCAGTTCCACCTACGAGCAGTACTTC. Its protein product is CASSSTYEQYF.